This TCR beta chain is from a study of PD-L1 blockade in urothelial cancer. Data came from immunoSEQ multiplex PCR; TCRdb stores just in-frame clones and leaves some out. The sample consists of 35,000 to 45,000 clones, over 75% of them appearing once. Trimming stripped 2 bases from V and 6 bases from J, with 13 bases between. Germline CDR1 is KGHSH and CDR2 is LQKENI. The CDR3 contains 14 residues. The chain links TRBV18 to TRBJ1-2; weak D call: TRBD1 (6 bases). Sequencing was performed on PBMCs, taken around atezolizumab (anti-PD-L1) treatment. This clonotype was sampled from a man in his sixties or seventies with urothelial cancer. CDR3 sequence (DNA): TGTGCCAGCTCACCAATCGCAGGGGCGGATGGCTACACCTTC. Its protein is CASSPIAGADGYTF.